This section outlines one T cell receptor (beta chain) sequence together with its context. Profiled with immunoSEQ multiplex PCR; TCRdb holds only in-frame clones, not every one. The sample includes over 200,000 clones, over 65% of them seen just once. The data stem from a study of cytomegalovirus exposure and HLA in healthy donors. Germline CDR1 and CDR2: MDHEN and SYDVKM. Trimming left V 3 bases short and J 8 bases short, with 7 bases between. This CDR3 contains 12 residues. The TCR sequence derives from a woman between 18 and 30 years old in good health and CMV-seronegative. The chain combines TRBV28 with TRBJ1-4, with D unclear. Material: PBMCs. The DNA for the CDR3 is TGTGCCAGCAGTTTTTTGTCGGAAAAACTGTTTTTT. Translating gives CASSFLSEKLFF.